This entry features one T cell receptor beta chain sequence. The CDR3 is made up of 15 amino acids. In germline, CDR1 is MDHEN, CDR2 SYDVKM. Trimming cost V 5 bases and J 5 bases; bases outside gene matches: 6. The sample belongs to a study of cytomegalovirus exposure and HLA in healthy donors. Study-wide background: There were just under 400 genotyped donors. Of these, roughly 80% fell in the genetic ancestry cluster associated with self-reported Caucasian donors.

A multiplex PCR was run with 60 Vbeta primers and 13 Jbeta primers. Data came from immunoSEQ multiplex PCR; TCRdb stores just in-frame clones and leaves some out. The sample carries some 110,000 clones, around 73% recorded once. The sequence was collected from a woman aged 40 to 50 in good health and CMV-seronegative. This sequence joins TRBV28 and TRBJ2-1, with 10 bases identical to TRBD2. The sequenced material came from PBMCs. CDR3 sequence (DNA): TGTGCCAGCAGTCGAAGCGGGAGGGGAGACAATGAGCAGTTCTTC. This sequence encodes CASSRSGRGDNEQFF.